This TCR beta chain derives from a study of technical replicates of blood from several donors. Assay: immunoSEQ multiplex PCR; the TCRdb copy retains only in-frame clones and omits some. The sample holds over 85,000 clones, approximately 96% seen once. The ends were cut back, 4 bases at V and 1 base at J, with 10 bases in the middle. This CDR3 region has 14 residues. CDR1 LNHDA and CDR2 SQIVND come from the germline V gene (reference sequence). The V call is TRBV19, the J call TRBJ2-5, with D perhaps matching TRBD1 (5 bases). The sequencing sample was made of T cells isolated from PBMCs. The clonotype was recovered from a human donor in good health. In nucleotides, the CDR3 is TGTGCCAGTAGTAGTGGGGCGCGCCAAGAGACCCAGTACTTC. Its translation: CASSSGARQETQYF.